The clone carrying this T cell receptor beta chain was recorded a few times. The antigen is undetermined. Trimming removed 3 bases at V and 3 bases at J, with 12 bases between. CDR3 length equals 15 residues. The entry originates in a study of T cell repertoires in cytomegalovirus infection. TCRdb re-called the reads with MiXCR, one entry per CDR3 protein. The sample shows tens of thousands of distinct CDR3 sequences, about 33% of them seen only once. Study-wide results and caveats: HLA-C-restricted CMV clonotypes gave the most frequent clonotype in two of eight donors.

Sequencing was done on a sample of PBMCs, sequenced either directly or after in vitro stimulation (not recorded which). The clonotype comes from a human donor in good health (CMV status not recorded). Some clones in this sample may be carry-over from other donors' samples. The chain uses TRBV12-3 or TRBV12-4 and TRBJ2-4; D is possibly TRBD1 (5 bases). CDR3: CASSLIPGNKNIQYF. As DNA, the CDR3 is TGTGCCAGCAGTTTGATCCCAGGGAACAAAAACATTCAGTACTTC.